These 11 T cell receptor beta chains were all obtained from the same sample, sequenced in a study of OX40 agonist ivuxolimab in advanced cancers. Libraries were prepared by immunoSEQ multiplex PCR; TCRdb keeps only in-frame clonotypes and omits some of them. The sample carries more than 8,500 clones, 88% recorded once. Source: CD4+ or CD8+ T cells sorted from blood, taken in a trial of the OX40 agonist ivuxolimab. The receptor source for this set is an adult with an advanced solid tumor such as melanoma, head and neck, liver or kidney cancer.

The chain recombines TRBV13 with TRBJ1-1; possibly TRBD1 for D (5 bases). The CDR3 has 14 residues. V lost 5 bases and J lost 1, with 11 bases in between. In germline, CDR1 is PRHDT, CDR2 FYEKMQ (reference sequence). CDR3 in DNA: TGTGCCAGCAGCGCCGGGACGGCGAACACTGAAGCTTTCTTT. Amino acids: CASSAGTANTEAFF.

The V gene is TRBV5-1, the J gene TRBJ2-5, with 8 bases identical to TRBD1. The germline gives CDR1 SGHRS, CDR2 YFSETQ. Trimming took 7 bases from V and 3 from J; bases not matched to a gene: 5. This CDR3 is built from 13 residues. The CDR3 protein is CASHPTGEETQYF. In DNA, the CDR3 is TGCGCCAGCCACCCGACAGGGGAAGAGACCCAGTACTTC.

This chain joins TRBV5-8 and TRBJ1-2, with D unresolved. With 0 bases removed from V and 0 bases from J, the gap between germline ends came to 9 bases. CDR1 is SGHTS and CDR2 is YDEGEE in the germline V gene. The CDR3 contains 15 residues. In DNA form, the CDR3 reads TGTGCCAGCAGCTTGGACAGCCAACCTAACTATGGCTACACCTTC. This gives the protein CASSLDSQPNYGYTF.

The chain uses TRBV6-5 and TRBJ2-2; D gene unclear. The CDR3 is 14 residues long. V shed 2 bases and J shed 2 bases, with 6 bases lying between them. CDR1 and CDR2 (germline): MNHEY, SVGAGI. CDR3 nucleotides: TGTGCCAGCAGTTACCACATTAACACCGGGGAGCTGTTTTTT. Its protein product is CASSYHINTGELFF.

V gene TRBV5-4 combines with J gene TRBJ1-1; D gene ambiguous. The V and J ends lost 1 base and 7 bases respectively, with 11 bases between them. The length of the CDR3 is 13 residues. CDR1 is SGHNT and CDR2 is YYREEE in the germline V gene (reference sequence). The CDR3 reads CASSLIGGLEAFF. The CDR3, as DNA: TGTGCCAGCAGCTTGATTGGTGGACTTGAAGCTTTCTTT.

This chain connects TRBV7-9 to TRBJ2-5; 7 positions match TRBD1. Losses at the gene ends were 5 bases for V and 4 bases for J; bases not matched to a gene: 4. Per germline, CDR1 SEHNR and CDR2 FQNEAQ (reference sequence). The CDR3 extends over 13 amino acids. The CDR3 region is CASSLQGTETQYF. For the CDR3, the DNA is TGTGCCAGCAGCCTACAGGGGACAGAGACCCAGTACTTC.

The rearrangement links TRBV23-1 to TRBJ2-7; 12 nucleotides match TRBD2. TRBV23-1 qualifies as an ORF whose function is uncertain. The CDR3 is 17 amino acids. V shed 0 bases, J shed 1 base, and the junction held 4 bases outside the gene matches. CDR3 sequence (DNA): TGCGCCAGCAGTCAATCGCCACTAGCGGGGGGATCCTACGAGCAGTACTTC. Protein product: CASSQSPLAGGSYEQYF.

The chain uses TRBV5-4 and TRBJ1-2; 8 bases agree with TRBD1. Trimming took 4 bases from V and 4 from J; bases not matched to a gene: 6. Germline-derived CDR1 and CDR2 are SGHNT and YYREEE (reference sequence). The CDR3 is 14 residues long. The CDR3 sequence: CASSLGTGTYGYTF. CDR3 DNA: TGTGCCAGCAGCCTCGGGACAGGCACCTATGGCTACACCTTC.

This chain uses TRBV11-2 with TRBJ1-3; TRBD1 is a possible D gene (6 bases). The germline gives CDR1 SGHAT, CDR2 FQNNGV. CDR3 length: 16 amino acids. The ends were cut back, 10 bases at V and 0 bases at J, with 19 bases in the middle. CDR3 region: CATKRDTGFSGNTIYF. For the CDR3, the DNA is TGTGCCACCAAGCGGGACACCGGATTCTCTGGAAACACCATATATTTT.

This chain links TRBV11-2 with TRBJ2-7; D uncertain. From germline, CDR1 is SGHAT and CDR2 FQNNGV. Trimming left V 6 bases short and J 6 bases short, with 15 bases between. CDR3 length equals 13 residues. The CDR3 nucleotides are TGTGCCAGCAGTCTCTCCCCCGGCTCCGAGCAGTACTTC. Translated: CASSLSPGSEQYF.

This chain links TRBV19 with TRBJ1-5, with D unclear. The germline gives CDR1 LNHDA, CDR2 SQIVND (reference sequence). Trimming stripped 5 bases from V and 2 bases from J, with 10 bases between. The CDR3 is made up of 14 amino acids. CDR3 in DNA: TGTGCCAGTAGTCTCAACTTGGGCAATCAGCCCCAGCATTTT. Its protein product is CASSLNLGNQPQHF.